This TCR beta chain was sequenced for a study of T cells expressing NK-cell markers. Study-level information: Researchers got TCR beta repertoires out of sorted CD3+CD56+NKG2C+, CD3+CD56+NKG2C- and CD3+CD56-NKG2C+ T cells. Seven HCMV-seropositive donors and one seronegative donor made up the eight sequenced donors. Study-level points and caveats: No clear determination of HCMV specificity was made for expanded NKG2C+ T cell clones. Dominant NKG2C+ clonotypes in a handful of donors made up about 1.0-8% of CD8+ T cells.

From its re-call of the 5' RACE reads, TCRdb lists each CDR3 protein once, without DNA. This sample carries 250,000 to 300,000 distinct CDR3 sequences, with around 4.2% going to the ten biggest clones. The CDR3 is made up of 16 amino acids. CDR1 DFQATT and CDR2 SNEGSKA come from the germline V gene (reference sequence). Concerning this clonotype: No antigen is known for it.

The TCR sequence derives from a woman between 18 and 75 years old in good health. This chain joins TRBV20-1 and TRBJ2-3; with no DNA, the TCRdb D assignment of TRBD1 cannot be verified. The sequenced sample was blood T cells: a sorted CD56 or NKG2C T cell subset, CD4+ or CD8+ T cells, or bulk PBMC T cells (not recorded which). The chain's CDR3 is CSARDRGPTGTDTQYF.